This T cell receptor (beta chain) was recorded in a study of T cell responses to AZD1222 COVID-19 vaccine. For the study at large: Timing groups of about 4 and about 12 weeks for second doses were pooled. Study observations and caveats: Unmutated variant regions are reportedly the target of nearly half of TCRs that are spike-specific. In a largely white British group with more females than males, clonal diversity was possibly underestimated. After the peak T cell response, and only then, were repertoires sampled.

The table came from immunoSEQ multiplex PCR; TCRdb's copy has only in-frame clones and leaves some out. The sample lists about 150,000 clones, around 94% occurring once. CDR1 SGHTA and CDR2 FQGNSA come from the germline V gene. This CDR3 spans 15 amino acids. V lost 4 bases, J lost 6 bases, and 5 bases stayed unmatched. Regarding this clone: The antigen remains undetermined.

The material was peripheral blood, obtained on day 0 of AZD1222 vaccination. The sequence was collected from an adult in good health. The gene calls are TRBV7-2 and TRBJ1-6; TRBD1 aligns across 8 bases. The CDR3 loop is CASSSRTGRNSPLHF. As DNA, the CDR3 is TGTGCCAGCAGCTCGCGGACAGGGCGTAATTCACCCCTCCACTTT.